Presented here are 9 T cell receptor beta chains from one specimen sequenced in a study of vaccination and CD4 T cells after COVID-19. Cultured CD4+ T-cell DNA underwent Oncomine TCR Beta short-read sequencing. TCRdb re-called the PCR reads through MiXCR, storing one row per CDR3 protein. In the table there are 15,000 to 20,000 distinct CDR3 sequences, under 60% of which are singletons. No cognate antigen is known for these TCRs. The treatment denotes: approximately 9-day PBMC culture with coronavirus spike peptide pools or control peptides (ViraFEST assay). This specimen was CD4+ T cells from blood, cultured in vitro, taken after SARS-CoV-2 vaccination. The receptors here all came from a human donor who had recovered from COVID-19.

The chain links TRBV6-1 to TRBJ2-7; a weak D match, TRBD1 (5 bases). The CDR3 loop spans 14 amino acids. The germline V gene has CDR1 MNHNS and CDR2 SASEGT. V was trimmed by 1 base and J by 0 bases, leaving 7 bases between them. As DNA, the CDR3 is TGTGCCAGCAGTGAAGGGACATTCTCCTACGAGCAGTACTTC. Amino acid sequence: CASSEGTFSYEQYF.

This chain uses TRBV25-1 with TRBJ1-6; D uncertain. V was shortened by 3 bases and J by 8 bases, with 11 bases between the two germline ends. CDR3 size: 14 residues. Germline V gene data show CDR1 as MGHDK and CDR2 as SYGVNS. Written as DNA, the CDR3 is TGTGCCAGCAGTGATGACATGGGCTATTCACCCCTCCACTTT. As protein: CASSDDMGYSPLHF. Complete variable domain (other parts from reference TRBV25-1 and TRBJ1-6): EADIYQTPRYLVIGTGKKITLECSQTMGHDKMYWYQQDPGMELHLIHYSYGVNSTEKGDLSSESTVSRIRTEHFPLTLESARPSHTSQYLCASSDDMGYSPLHFGNGTRLTVT.

The genes are TRBV6-5 and TRBJ1-5, with TRBD1 as a possible D gene (5 bases). Germline loops: CDR1 MNHEY, CDR2 SVGAGI. The CDR3 extends over 15 amino acids. Trimming left V 2 bases short and J 6 bases short, with 14 bases between. CDR3: CASSYVREVGQPQHF. Written as DNA, the CDR3 is TGTGCCAGCAGTTACGTCAGGGAGGTCGGTCAGCCCCAGCATTTT.

The chain has TRBV20-1 and TRBJ2-3; 15 nucleotides match TRBD2. The ends lost 6 bases at V and 3 bases at J; junction bases unmatched: 7. The CDR3 extends over 16 amino acids. Germline V gives CDR1 DFQATT, CDR2 SNEGSKA (reference sequence). Here the CDR3 reads CSAGLAGGLRTDTQYF. In DNA, the CDR3 is TGCAGTGCCGGACTAGCGGGAGGGTTAAGGACAGATACGCAGTATTTT.

This chain links TRBV30 with TRBJ2-7; D remains unclear. The CDR3 is 13 amino acids. V shed 0 bases and J shed 9 bases, with 15 bases lying between them. Germline V gene sequence: CDR1 GTSNPN, CDR2 SVGIG (reference sequence). CDR3 loop: CAWSVLPRARQYF. CDR3 sequence (DNA): TGTGCCTGGAGTGTACTCCCCCGGGCACGGCAGTACTTC. Drawing the rest from reference TRBV30 and TRBJ2-7, the complete variable domain is SQTIHQWPATLVQPVGSPLSLECTVEGTSNPNLYWYRQAAGRGLQLLFYSVGIGQISSEVPQNLSASRPQDRQFILSSKKLLLSDSGFYLCAWSVLPRARQYFGPGTRLTVT.

V and J are TRBV6-5 and TRBJ1-5, with D possibly being TRBD1 (5 bases). The CDR3 is 18 amino acids. The germline V and J ends were trimmed by 4 bases and 4 bases, with 23 bases remaining between them. Germline V lookup: CDR1 MNHEY, CDR2 SVGAGI. CDR3 DNA: TGTGCCAGCAGTTCCACCATAGAGGGGTTGGGGGGGAATCAGCCCCAGCATTTT. Translated, it gives CASSSTIEGLGGNQPQHF.

The chain recombines TRBV6-5 with TRBJ1-6; the D gene is possibly TRBD1 (6 bases). From germline, CDR1 is MNHEY and CDR2 SVGAGI. CDR3 length equals 15 residues. V lost 4 bases and J 8 bases, leaving 15 bases between the germline ends. CDR3 in DNA: TGTGCCAGCAGTTTCGGGCAGGGGTTTCATTCACCCCTCCACTTT. Translating gives CASSFGQGFHSPLHF.

The gene calls are TRBV19 and TRBJ1-1; the D gene is possibly TRBD1 (5 bases). Germline V gene sequence: CDR1 LNHDA, CDR2 SQIVND (reference sequence). The CDR3 is 16 residues long. V was shortened by 1 base and J by 5 bases, with 17 bases between the two germline ends. The CDR3 reads CASSIAVRGGGTEAFF. Here the CDR3 DNA reads TGTGCCAGTAGTATAGCGGTAAGGGGCGGCGGAACTGAAGCTTTCTTT.

The chain is built from TRBV7-2 and TRBJ2-7; unclear D gene. The V end was cut by 1 base, the J end by 3 bases, with 10 bases between. Germline-derived CDR1 and CDR2 are SGHTA and FQGNSA. The CDR3 has 14 residues. In DNA, the CDR3 is TGTGCCAGCAGCTTAGTGGGTAGCAACTACGAGCAGTACTTC. It translates to CASSLVGSNYEQYF. Complete variable domain (other parts from reference TRBV7-2 and TRBJ2-7): GAGVSQSPSNKVTEKGKDVELRCDPISGHTALYWYRQSLGQGLEFLIYFQGNSAPDKSGLPSDRFSAERTGGSVSTLTIQRTQQEDSAVYLCASSLVGSNYEQYFGPGTRLTVT.